This TCR beta chain originates from a study of spatial heterogeneity in lung cancer. The study's findings and limits: The study found that expanded intratumoral alpha and beta TCR counts tracked tumor mutation counts. Coverage was estimated at approximately 7.4% of tumor T cells for alpha chains and around 12% for beta chains.

Germline CDR1 reads MGHRA; CDR2 reads YSYEKL. V lost 0 bases to trimming and J lost 0 bases, with 11 bases between them. The CDR3 sequence is 16 residues long. Time point reported: sample taken at primary tumor resection. Extraction of whole RNA from tumor, nontumor lung or frozen PBMC preceded unsorted sequencing. By sample share, this clonotype is medium-sized (0.01 to 0.1%). The target antigen is unknown. In TCRdb, the 5' RACE reads were re-called with MiXCR into one record per CDR3 protein. The profile shows fewer than 3,500 distinct CDR3 sequences, 15% to 20% of them singletons. The chain is built from TRBV4-1 and TRBJ1-2; D unclear. This receptor was obtained from a male donor with early-stage non-small cell lung cancer. The material was lung tumor tissue, obtained at surgery. The CDR3 region is CASSQDPVTSNYGYTF. In DNA, the CDR3 is TGCGCCAGCAGCCAAGATCCAGTTACCTCTAACTATGGCTACACCTTC.